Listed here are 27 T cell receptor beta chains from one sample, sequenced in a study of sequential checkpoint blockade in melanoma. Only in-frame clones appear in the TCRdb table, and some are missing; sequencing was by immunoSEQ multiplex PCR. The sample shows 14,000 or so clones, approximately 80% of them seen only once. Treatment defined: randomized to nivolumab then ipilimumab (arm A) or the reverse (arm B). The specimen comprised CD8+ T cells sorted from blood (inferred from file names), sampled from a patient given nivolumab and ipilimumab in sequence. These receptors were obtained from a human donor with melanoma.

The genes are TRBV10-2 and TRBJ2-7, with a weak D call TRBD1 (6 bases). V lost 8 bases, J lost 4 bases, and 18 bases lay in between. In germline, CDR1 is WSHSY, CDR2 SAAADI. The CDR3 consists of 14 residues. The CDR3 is CASLLQGEGYEQYF. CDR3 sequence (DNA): TGCGCCAGCCTATTACAGGGTGAAGGGTACGAGCAGTACTTC.

The CDR3 here is CASTSAGVRTDTQYF. The CDR3 DNA reads as TGTGCCAGCACCTCAGCGGGAGTACGAACAGATACGCAGTATTTT. The chain recombines TRBV7-6 with TRBJ2-3; 8 nucleotides match TRBD2. This CDR3 is built from 15 residues. The germline CDR1 and CDR2 sequences are SGHVS and FNYEAQ. J lost 3 bases, V lost 7 bases, and 9 bases had no gene match.

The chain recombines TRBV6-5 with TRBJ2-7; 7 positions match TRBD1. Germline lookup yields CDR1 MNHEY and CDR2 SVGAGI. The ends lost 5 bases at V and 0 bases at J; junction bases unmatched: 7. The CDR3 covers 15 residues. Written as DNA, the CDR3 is TGTGCCAGCAGTGCAAAGACAGGGAGCTCCTACGAGCAGTACTTC. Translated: CASSAKTGSSYEQYF.

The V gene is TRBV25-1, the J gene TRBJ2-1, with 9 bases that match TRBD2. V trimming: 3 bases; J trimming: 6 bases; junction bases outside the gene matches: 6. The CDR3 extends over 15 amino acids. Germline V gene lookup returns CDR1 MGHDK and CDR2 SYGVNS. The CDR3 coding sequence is TGTGCCAGCAGTGAGGCTAGCGGGAAAGTCAATGAGCAGTTCTTC. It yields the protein CASSEASGKVNEQFF.

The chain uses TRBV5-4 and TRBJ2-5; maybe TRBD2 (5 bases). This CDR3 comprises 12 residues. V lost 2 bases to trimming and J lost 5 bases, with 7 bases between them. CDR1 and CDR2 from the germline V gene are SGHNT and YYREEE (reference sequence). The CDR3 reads CASSFGGETQYF. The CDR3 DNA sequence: TGTGCCAGCAGCTTCGGCGGGGAGACCCAGTACTTC.

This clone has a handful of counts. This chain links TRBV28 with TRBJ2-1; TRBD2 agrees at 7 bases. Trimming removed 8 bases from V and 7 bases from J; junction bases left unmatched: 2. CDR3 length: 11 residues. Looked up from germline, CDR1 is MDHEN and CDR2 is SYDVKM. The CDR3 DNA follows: TGTGCCAGCGACGGGAGGAATGAGCAGTTCTTC. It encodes CASDGRNEQFF.

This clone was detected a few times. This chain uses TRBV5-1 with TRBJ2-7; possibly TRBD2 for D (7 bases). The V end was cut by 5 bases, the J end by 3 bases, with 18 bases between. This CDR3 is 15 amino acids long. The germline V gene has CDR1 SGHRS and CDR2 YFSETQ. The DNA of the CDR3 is TGCGCCAGCAGAGTTACTGGGGGGGGCTTCTACGAGCAGTACTTC. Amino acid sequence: CASRVTGGGFYEQYF.

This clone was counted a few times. CDR3 protein: CASSQLKREGGELFF. CDR3 sequence (DNA): TGCGCCAGCAGCCAACTTAAGCGGGAGGGCGGGGAGCTGTTTTTT. This sequence joins TRBV4-1 and TRBJ2-2; 10 bases line up with TRBD2. V lost 2 bases to trimming and J lost 7 bases; unmatched junction nucleotides: 4. CDR1 MGHRA and CDR2 YSYEKL come from the germline V gene. The length of the CDR3 is 15 residues.

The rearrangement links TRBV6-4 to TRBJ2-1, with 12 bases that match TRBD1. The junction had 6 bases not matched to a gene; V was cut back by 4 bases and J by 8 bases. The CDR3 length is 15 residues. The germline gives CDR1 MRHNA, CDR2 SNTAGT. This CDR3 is CASSGTGTGGDEQFF. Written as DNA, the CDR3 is TGTGCCAGCAGTGGCACCGGGACAGGGGGCGATGAGCAGTTCTTC.

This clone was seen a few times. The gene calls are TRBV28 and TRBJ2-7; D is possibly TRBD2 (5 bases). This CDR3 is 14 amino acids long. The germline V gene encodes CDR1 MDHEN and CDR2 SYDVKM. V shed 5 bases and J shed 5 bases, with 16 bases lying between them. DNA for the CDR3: TGTGCCAGCAGTCCAGGTCTGGAGGCCCACGAGCAGTACTTC. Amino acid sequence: CASSPGLEAHEQYF.

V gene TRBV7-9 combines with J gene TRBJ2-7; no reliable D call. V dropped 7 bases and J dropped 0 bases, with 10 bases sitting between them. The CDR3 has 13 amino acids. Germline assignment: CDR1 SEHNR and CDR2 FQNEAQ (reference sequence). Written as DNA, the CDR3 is TGTGCCAGCACGATTGCGGACTCCTACGAGCAGTACTTC. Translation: CASTIADSYEQYF.

CDR3 region: CASSKETRETNEKLFF. In DNA, the CDR3 is TGTGCCAGCAGCAAGGAAACCCGGGAAACTAATGAAAAACTGTTTTTT. The rearrangement joins TRBV21-1 to TRBJ1-4. TRBV21-1 is assigned pseudogene status. The CDR3 runs to 16 residues.

The CDR3 sequence is CASSPDRGRDEKLFF. The CDR3, as DNA: TGCGCCAGCAGCCCGGACAGGGGGCGGGATGAAAAACTGTTTTTT. This chain links TRBV5-1 with TRBJ1-4; 11 positions agree with TRBD1. Trimming removed 4 bases from V and 6 bases from J; junction bases left unmatched: 5. This CDR3 comprises 15 residues. Germline lookup yields CDR1 SGHRS and CDR2 YFSETQ.

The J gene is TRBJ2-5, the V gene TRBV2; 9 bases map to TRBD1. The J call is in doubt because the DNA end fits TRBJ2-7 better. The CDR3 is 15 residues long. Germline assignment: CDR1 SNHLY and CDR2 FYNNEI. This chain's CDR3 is CASSVVTGGSDEQYF. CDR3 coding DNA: TGTGCCAGCAGTGTGGTGACAGGGGGTTCGGACGAGCAGTACTTC.

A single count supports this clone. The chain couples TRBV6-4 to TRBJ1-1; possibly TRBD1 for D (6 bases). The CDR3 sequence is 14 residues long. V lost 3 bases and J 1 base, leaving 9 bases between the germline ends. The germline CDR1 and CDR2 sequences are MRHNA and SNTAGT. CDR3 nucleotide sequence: TGTGCCAGCAGTGAAAGGACAGAGAACACTGAAGCTTTCTTT. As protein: CASSERTENTEAFF.

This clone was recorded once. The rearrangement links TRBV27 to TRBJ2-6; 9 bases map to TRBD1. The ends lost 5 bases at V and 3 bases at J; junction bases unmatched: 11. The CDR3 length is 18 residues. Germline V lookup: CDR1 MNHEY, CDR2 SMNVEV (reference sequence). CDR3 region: CASSARVQGAVGANVLTF. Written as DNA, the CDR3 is TGTGCCAGCAGTGCCCGCGTACAGGGGGCGGTTGGGGCCAACGTCCTGACTTTC.

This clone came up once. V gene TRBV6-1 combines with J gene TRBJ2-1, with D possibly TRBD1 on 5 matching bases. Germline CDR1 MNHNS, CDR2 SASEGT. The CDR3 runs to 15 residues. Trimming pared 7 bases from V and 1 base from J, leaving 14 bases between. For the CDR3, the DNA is TGTGCCAGCACAGGGTCGGAATTGTCCTACAATGAGCAGTTCTTC. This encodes CASTGSELSYNEQFF.

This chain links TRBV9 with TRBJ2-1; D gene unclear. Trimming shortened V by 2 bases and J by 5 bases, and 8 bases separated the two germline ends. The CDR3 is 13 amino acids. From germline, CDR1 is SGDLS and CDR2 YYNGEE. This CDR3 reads CASSVRLNNEQFF. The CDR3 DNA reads TGTGCCAGCAGCGTTAGACTGAACAATGAGCAGTTCTTC.

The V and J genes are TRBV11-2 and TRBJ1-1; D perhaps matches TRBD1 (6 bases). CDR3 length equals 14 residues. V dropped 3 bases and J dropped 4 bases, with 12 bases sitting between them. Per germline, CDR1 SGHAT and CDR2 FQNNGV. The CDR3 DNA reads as TGTGCCAGCAGCTTCGGACAGACCCCCACTGAAGCTTTCTTT. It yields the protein CASSFGQTPTEAFF.

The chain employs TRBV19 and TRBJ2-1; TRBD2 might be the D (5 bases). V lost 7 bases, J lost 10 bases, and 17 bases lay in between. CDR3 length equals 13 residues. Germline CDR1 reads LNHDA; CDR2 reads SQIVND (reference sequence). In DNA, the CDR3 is TGTGCCAGTATTGGGAGCGGCCTTGGAGAGCAGTTCTTC. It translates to CASIGSGLGEQFF.

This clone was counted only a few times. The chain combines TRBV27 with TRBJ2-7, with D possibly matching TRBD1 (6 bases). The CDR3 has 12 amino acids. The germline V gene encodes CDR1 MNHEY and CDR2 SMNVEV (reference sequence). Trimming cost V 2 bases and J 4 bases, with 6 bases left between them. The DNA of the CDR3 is TGTGCCAGCAGTTTAACAGGGTACGAGCAGTACTTC. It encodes CASSLTGYEQYF.

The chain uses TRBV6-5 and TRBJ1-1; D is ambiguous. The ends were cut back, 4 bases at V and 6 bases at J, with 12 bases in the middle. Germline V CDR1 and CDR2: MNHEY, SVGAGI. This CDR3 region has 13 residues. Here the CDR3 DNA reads TGTGCCAGCAGTTCCGGGGAGACGGCTGAAGCTTTCTTT. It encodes CASSSGETAEAFF.

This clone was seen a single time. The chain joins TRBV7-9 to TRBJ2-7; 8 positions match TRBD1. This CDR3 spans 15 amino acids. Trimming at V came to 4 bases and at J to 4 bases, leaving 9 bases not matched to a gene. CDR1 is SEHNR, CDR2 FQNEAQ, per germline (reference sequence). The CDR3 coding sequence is TGTGCCAGCAGCTCAGACAGGGGCCTTGGGTACGAGCAGTACTTC. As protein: CASSSDRGLGYEQYF.

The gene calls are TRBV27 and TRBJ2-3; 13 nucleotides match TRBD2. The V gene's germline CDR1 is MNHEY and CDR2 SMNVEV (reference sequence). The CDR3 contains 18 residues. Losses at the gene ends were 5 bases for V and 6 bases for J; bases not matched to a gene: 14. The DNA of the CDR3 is TGTGCCAGCAGTGGAACCATCGGGACTAGCGGGAACTCTGATACGCAGTATTTT. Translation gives CASSGTIGTSGNSDTQYF.

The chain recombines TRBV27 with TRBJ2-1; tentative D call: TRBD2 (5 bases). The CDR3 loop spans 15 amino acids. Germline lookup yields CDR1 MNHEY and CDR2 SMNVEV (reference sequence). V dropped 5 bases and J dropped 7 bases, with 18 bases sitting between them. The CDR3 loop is CASSLGVLGVNEQFF. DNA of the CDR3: TGTGCCAGCAGTCTGGGCGTCCTGGGAGTTAATGAGCAGTTCTTC.

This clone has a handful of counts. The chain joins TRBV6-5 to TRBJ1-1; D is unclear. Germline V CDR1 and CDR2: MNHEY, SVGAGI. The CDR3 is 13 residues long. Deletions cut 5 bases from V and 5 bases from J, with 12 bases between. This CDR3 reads CASSEAGGTEAFF. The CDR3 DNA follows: TGTGCCAGCAGTGAAGCAGGAGGGACTGAAGCTTTCTTT.

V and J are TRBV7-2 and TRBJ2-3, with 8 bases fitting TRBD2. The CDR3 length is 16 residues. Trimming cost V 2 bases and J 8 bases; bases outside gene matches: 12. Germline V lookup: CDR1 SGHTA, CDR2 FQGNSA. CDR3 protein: CASSLNAGGTHGTQYF. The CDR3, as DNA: TGTGCCAGCAGCTTAAACGCGGGAGGAACCCACGGTACGCAGTATTTT. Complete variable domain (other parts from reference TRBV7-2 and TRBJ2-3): GAGVSQSPSNKVTEKGKDVELRCDPISGHTALYWYRQSLGQGLEFLIYFQGNSAPDKSGLPSDRFSAERTGGSVSTLTIQRTQQEDSAVYLCASSLNAGGTHGTQYFGPGTRLTVL.